This TCR beta chain was sequenced for a study of shared clonotypes between healthy human individuals. Findings and limits, study-wide: Rarefaction showed sorted-subset sequencing was incomplete despite large depth. Expectations were that clonotype sharing among donors would be affected by sequencing depth.

In the case of this clone: As yet, its antigen is unknown.

Profiled with immunoSEQ multiplex PCR; TCRdb holds only in-frame clones, not every one. The sample contains some 1,100,000 clones, around 78% of which appear only once. The CDR3 loop spans 17 amino acids. V shed 3 bases, J shed 2 bases, and the junction held 7 bases outside the gene matches. Germline V lookup: CDR1 SNHLY, CDR2 FYNNEI. This TCR was sampled from a man aged 18 to 35 in good health. Some clones in this sample may be carry-over from other donors' samples. Sequencing was carried out using memory CD4+ T cells from PBMCs. Specified subset: CD45RA-negative fraction. The chain joins TRBV2 to TRBJ2-1; 10 bases are shared with TRBD2. The CDR3 region has the DNA TGTGCCAGCAGTGAGGTTAGACTAGCGGGCCCCTACAATGAGCAGTTCTTC. Amino acid sequence: CASSEVRLAGPYNEQFF.